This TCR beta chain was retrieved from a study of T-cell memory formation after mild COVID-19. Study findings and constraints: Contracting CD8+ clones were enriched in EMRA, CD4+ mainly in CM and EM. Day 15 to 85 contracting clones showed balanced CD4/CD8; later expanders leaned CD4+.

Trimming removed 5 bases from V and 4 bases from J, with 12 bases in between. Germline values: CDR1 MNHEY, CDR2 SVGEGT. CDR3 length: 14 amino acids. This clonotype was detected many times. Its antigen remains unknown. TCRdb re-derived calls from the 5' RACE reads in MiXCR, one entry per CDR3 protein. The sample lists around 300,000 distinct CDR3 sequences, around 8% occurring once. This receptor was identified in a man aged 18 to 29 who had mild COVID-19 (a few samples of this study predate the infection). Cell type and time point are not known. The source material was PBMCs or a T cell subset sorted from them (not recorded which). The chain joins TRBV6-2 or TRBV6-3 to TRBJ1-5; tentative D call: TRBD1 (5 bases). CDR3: CASSPQGGNQPQHF. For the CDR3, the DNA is TGTGCCAGCAGTCCTCAGGGTGGGAATCAGCCCCAGCATTTT.